One and the same sample provided the 18 T cell receptor beta chains below, sequenced in a study of follicular helper T cells after annual influenza vaccination. The table came from immunoSEQ multiplex PCR; TCRdb's copy has only in-frame clones and leaves some out. Seen here are some 11,000 clones, roughly four fifths observed once, and the top ten hold 0.87%. The sample in question was CXCR5- memory CD4+ T cells sorted from blood, obtained 6 weeks after influenza vaccination. The receptor set was obtained from an adult who received the influenza vaccine.

This chain uses TRBV5-1 with TRBJ1-4; no definite D call. Germline V gene lookup returns CDR1 SGHRS and CDR2 YFSETQ. V lost 4 bases, J lost 6 bases, and 16 bases lay in between. The CDR3 runs 15 residues. The CDR3 DNA sequence: TGCGCCAGCAGCAACCCGGGCAGGAGCGATGAAAAACTGTTTTTT. It is translated as CASSNPGRSDEKLFF.

The rearrangement links TRBV5-4 to TRBJ2-7, with D possibly matching TRBD1 (5 bases). Germline CDR1 and CDR2: SGHNT and YYREEE (reference sequence). This CDR3 has 13 amino acids. Trimming pared 4 bases from V and 0 bases from J, leaving 8 bases between. The DNA for the CDR3 is TGTGCCAGCAGCCGACAGTTCTCCTACGAGCAGTACTTC. It codes for CASSRQFSYEQYF.

This chain links TRBV27 with TRBJ2-7; 11 bases are shared with TRBD2. J was trimmed by 3 bases and V by 3 bases; bases with no gene match: 7. The CDR3 is made up of 16 amino acids. Germline assignment: CDR1 MNHEY and CDR2 SMNVEV (reference sequence). CDR3 nucleotides: TGTGCCAGCAGTTTTTCCTTAGCGGGGGGGAGCTACGAGCAGTACTTC. This gives the protein CASSFSLAGGSYEQYF.

The rearrangement links TRBV7-3 to TRBJ2-7; TRBD2 matches 8 bases. CDR3 length: 16 residues. Germline V lookup: CDR1 SGHTA, CDR2 FQGTGA. The junction had 12 bases not matched to a gene; V was cut back by 5 bases and J by 3 bases. Written as DNA, the CDR3 is TGTGCCAGCAGCGAAGACTCGGGGGGGCTTGGCTACGAGCAGTACTTC. This translates into CASSEDSGGLGYEQYF.

The V call is TRBV2, the J call TRBJ2-6; D remains unclear. Germline CDR1 reads SNHLY; CDR2 reads FYNNEI. Trimming removed 6 bases from V and 2 bases from J, with 11 bases in between. The CDR3 length is 15 residues. The CDR3: CASSGETAGANVLTF. The CDR3, as DNA: TGTGCCAGCAGCGGAGAGACGGCTGGGGCCAACGTCCTGACTTTC.

CDR3 loop: CASGLENRETQYF. The CDR3 bases are TGTGCTAGTGGTTTGGAGAACCGGGAGACCCAGTACTTC. V and J are TRBV12-5 and TRBJ2-5; D unresolved. The CDR3 sequence is 13 residues long. CDR1 LGHNT and CDR2 FRNRAP come from the germline V gene. V was trimmed by 1 base and J by 5 bases, leaving 8 bases between them.

The chain couples TRBV28 to TRBJ1-3; TRBD1 matches 8 bases. This CDR3 has 16 amino acids. The germline V gene encodes CDR1 MDHEN and CDR2 SYDVKM. The V gene end was trimmed by 2 bases and the J gene end by 2 bases; junction bases not matched to a gene: 5. This CDR3 reads CASSLQQGATGNTIYF. In DNA form, the CDR3 reads TGTGCCAGCAGTTTACAGCAGGGGGCGACTGGAAACACCATATATTTT.

The chain employs TRBV20-1 and TRBJ2-5; a possible D gene is TRBD1 (5 bases). The length of the CDR3 is 11 residues. Germline V gives CDR1 DFQATT, CDR2 SNEGSKA (reference sequence). Between the trimmed V and J ends, which lost 5 bases and 5 bases, there was a span of 9 bases. The CDR3, as DNA: TGCAGTGCTCTCTCAGGGGAGACCCAGTACTTC. Amino acid sequence: CSALSGETQYF.

The rearrangement links TRBV5-4 to TRBJ1-6; perhaps TRBD1 as D (5 bases). Deletions cut 4 bases from V and 7 bases from J, with 18 bases between. The CDR3 covers 16 residues. Germline assignment: CDR1 SGHNT and CDR2 YYREEE (reference sequence). CDR3 nucleotide sequence: TGTGCCAGCAGCCCTGGGACTACCAGGATCAATTCACCCCTCCACTTT. Its protein is CASSPGTTRINSPLHF.

This clone appeared once. The chain uses TRBV14 and TRBJ2-1; D gene unclear. The V and J ends lost 4 bases and 4 bases respectively, with 5 bases between them. The CDR3 covers 12 residues. Germline V gene data show CDR1 as SGHDN and CDR2 as FVKESK. The CDR3 is CASSLGYNEQFF. CDR3 nucleotides: TGTGCCAGCAGCCTGGGGTACAATGAGCAGTTCTTC.

J is TRBJ1-4 and V is TRBV18; D is ambiguous. V lost 3 bases to trimming and J lost 4 bases, with 6 bases between them. Germline V lookup: CDR1 KGHSH, CDR2 LQKENI. The CDR3 loop spans 13 amino acids. The CDR3 coding sequence is TGTGCCAGCTCACCGGGTGTTAATGAAAAACTGTTTTTT. It codes for CASSPGVNEKLFF.

This clone showed up just a few times. The V call is TRBV6-5, the J call TRBJ1-2; D possibly corresponds to TRBD1 (5 bases). The V gene's germline CDR1 is MNHEY and CDR2 SVGAGI. The V gene lost 3 bases and the J gene lost 4 bases, with 15 bases spanning the gap. This CDR3 comprises 15 residues. The CDR3 here is CASSYDAGTVYGYTF. The DNA of the CDR3 is TGTGCCAGCAGTTATGATGCGGGGACGGTCTATGGCTACACCTTC.

The chain joins TRBV11-1 to TRBJ2-5; tentatively, D is TRBD2 (6 bases). This CDR3 has 14 residues. The germline V gene encodes CDR1 SGHAT and CDR2 FQDESV (reference sequence). The V end lost 3 bases, the J end lost 5 bases, and 13 bases lay between the germline ends. CDR3 coding DNA: TGTGCCAGCAGCTTTTTCGCGGGGTGGGAGACCCAGTACTTC. Translated, it gives CASSFFAGWETQYF.

The DNA of the CDR3 is TGTGCCATCACAGCCGGTTATAATTCACCCCTCCACTTT. As protein: CAITAGYNSPLHF. The chain uses TRBV10-3 and TRBJ1-6, with D unresolved. The CDR3 spans 13 residues. CDR1 ENHRY and CDR2 SYGVKD come from the germline V gene. Trimming pared 7 bases from V and 4 bases from J, leaving 8 bases between.

The DNA for the CDR3 is TGCGCCAGCAGCCAAGAGGGATTTAACACAGATACGCAGTATTTT. It encodes CASSQEGFNTDTQYF. V gene TRBV4-1 combines with J gene TRBJ2-3; D unclear. The CDR3 is 15 amino acids. V gave up 0 bases and J gave up 2 bases, with 9 bases separating them. In germline, CDR1 is MGHRA, CDR2 YSYEKL.

The chain recombines TRBV5-8 with TRBJ2-3; 8 bases match TRBD1. Germline V gene sequence: CDR1 SGHTS, CDR2 YDEGEE. The CDR3 has 15 residues. Unmatched junction bases numbered 4, after V lost 4 bases and J lost 0 bases. The CDR3 sequence: CASSHRGKSTDTQYF. As DNA, the CDR3 is TGTGCCAGCAGCCACAGGGGGAAAAGCACAGATACGCAGTATTTT.

The chain combines TRBV5-1 with TRBJ1-1; unclear D gene. The CDR3 consists of 15 residues. V shed 0 bases and J shed 5 bases, with 14 bases lying between them. Germline V gene lookup returns CDR1 SGHRS and CDR2 YFSETQ. The CDR3 DNA reads as TGCGCCAGCAGCTTGGCCTCGGGGTCTTGGACTGAAGCTTTCTTT. Translating gives CASSLASGSWTEAFF.

The table lists this clone with a count of one. The chain links TRBV9 to TRBJ2-3; D perhaps matches TRBD2 (7 bases). V was clipped by 2 bases and J by 5 bases, with 12 bases between them. Germline CDR1 is SGDLS and CDR2 is YYNGEE. The CDR3 extends over 14 amino acids. The CDR3 region is CASSVGGPVDTQYF. The DNA of the CDR3 is TGTGCCAGCAGCGTGGGGGGGCCCGTAGATACGCAGTATTTT.